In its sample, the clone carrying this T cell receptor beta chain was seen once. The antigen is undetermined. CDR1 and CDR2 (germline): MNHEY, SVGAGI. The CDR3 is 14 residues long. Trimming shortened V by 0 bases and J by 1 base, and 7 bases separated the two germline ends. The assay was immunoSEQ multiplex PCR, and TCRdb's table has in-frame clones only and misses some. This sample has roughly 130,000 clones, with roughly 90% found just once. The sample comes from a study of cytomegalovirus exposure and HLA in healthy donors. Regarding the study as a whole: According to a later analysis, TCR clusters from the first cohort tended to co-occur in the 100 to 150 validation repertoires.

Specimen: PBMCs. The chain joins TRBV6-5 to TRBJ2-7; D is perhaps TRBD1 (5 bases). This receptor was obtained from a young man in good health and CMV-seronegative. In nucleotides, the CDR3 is TGTGCCAGCAGTTACTCGGGGCCGTCCTACGAGCAGTACTTC. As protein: CASSYSGPSYEQYF.